The rows below give T cell receptor beta chains drawn from one sample of a study of beta chain features in type 1 diabetes. Assay used: immunoSEQ multiplex PCR; TCRdb lists only in-frame clones, some missing. The sample holds more than 550,000 clones, around an eighth seen once. The sample consisted of naive CD4+ T cells from blood. The receptors originated from a man between 18 and 29 years old with type 1 diabetes. Each CDR3 is given with its conserved first and last residue. D genes are given only for firm matches. Part of the rows lack a size; the others show once, few, many or a class for expanded clones.

>TRBV29-1|.|few|TRBJ1-5
CSVKGPEQPQHF
TGCAGCGTAAAGGGTCCGGAGCAGCCCCAGCATTTT
>TRBV7-9|.|few|TRBJ1-1
CASSLTGVDTEAFF
TGTGCCAGCAGCCTGACGGGAGTGGACACTGAAGCTTTCTTT
>TRBV7-2|TRBD1|.|TRBJ1-5
CASSLGTGVSNQPQHF
TGTGCCAGCAGCTTGGGGACAGGCGTAAGCAATCAGCCCCAGCATTTT
>TRBV28|.|few|TRBJ2-1
CASSPQGTYNEQFF
TGTGCCAGCAGTCCCCAAGGGACCTACAATGAGCAGTTCTTC
>TRBV2|TRBD1|few|TRBJ1-2
CASSGDRTNYGYTF
TGTGCCAGCAGTGGGGACAGGACAAACTATGGCTACACCTTC
>TRBV28|TRBD1|few|TRBJ2-5
CASSPAGTGEKTQYF
TGTGCCAGCAGTCCGGCCGGGACAGGGGAGAAGACCCAGTACTTC
>TRBV19|.|.|TRBJ2-5
CASRPGVGAQEDQYF
TGTGCCAGTAGACCCGGAGTCGGTGCTCAAGAGGACCAGTACTTC
>TRBV14|.|.|TRBJ2-5
CASSQDQRGAQTQYF
TGTGCCAGCAGCCAAGATCAAAGGGGTGCGCAGACCCAGTACTTC
>TRBV18|.|.|TRBJ1-2
CASSPQRTVYGYTF
TGTGCCAGCTCACCACAAAGGACCGTCTATGGCTACACCTTC
>TRBV29-1|TRBD2|.|TRBJ2-3
CSARPGLAVNTQYF
TGCAGCGCTAGACCGGGACTAGCGGTTAATACGCAGTATTTT
>TRBV18|.|.|TRBJ1-2
CASSPRGDNYGYTF
TGTGCCAGCTCACCAAGGGGCGACAACTATGGCTACACCTTC
>TRBV5-1|TRBD2|few|TRBJ2-1
CASSSRTSGNNEQFF
TGCGCCAGCAGCTCGCGGACTAGCGGGAACAATGAGCAGTTCTTC
>TRBV28|.|few|TRBJ1-4
CASRPPGAYEKLFF
TGTGCCAGCAGACCGCCAGGGGCCTATGAAAAACTGTTTTTT
>TRBV28|TRBD1|few|TRBJ2-4
CASSPGQGRNIQYF
TGTGCCAGCAGCCCCGGACAGGGAAGAAACATTCAGTACTTC
>TRBV30|.|few|TRBJ1-6
CAWSKRPGRRNSPLHF
TGTGCCTGGAGCAAACGCCCAGGGAGGAGGAATTCACCCCTCCACTTT
>TRBV5-6|TRBD1|.|TRBJ1-5
CASSQGVGNQPQHF
TGTGCCAGCAGTCAGGGGGTTGGAAATCAGCCCCAGCATTTT
>TRBV28|TRBD1|few|TRBJ2-7
CASTLHGGQAYEQYF
TGTGCCAGCACCCTCCATGGGGGACAGGCCTACGAGCAGTACTTC
>TRBV30|.|.|TRBJ1-1
CAWSAARLNTEAFF
TGTGCCTGGAGTGCCGCCCGTTTGAACACTGAAGCTTTCTTT
>TRBV28|TRBD2|.|TRBJ2-2
CASSLNPGGTGELFF
TGTGCCAGCAGTTTAAACCCGGGGGGCACCGGGGAGCTGTTTTTT
>TRBV2|.|few|TRBJ2-3
CASSEGLGTDTQYF
TGTGCCAGCAGTGAGGGACTCGGCACAGATACGCAGTATTTT
>TRBV6-1|.|few|TRBJ2-5
CASTAAAGETQYF
TGTGCCAGCACGGCAGCGGCGGGGGAGACCCAGTACTTC
>TRBV5-1|TRBD1|.|TRBJ1-3
CASSPGQDLGNTIYF
TGCGCCAGCAGCCCCGGACAGGACCTAGGAAACACCATATATTTT
>TRBV5-4|.|.|TRBJ2-1
CASSLALGGGNEQFF
TGTGCCAGCAGCTTGGCCCTCGGCGGTGGCAATGAGCAGTTCTTC
>TRBV30|TRBD1|few|TRBJ1-1
CAWGTGGGTEAFF
TGTGCCTGGGGGACAGGGGGCGGCACTGAAGCTTTCTTT
>TRBV7-2|.|few|TRBJ1-2
CASSLWDVNYGYTF
TGTGCCAGCAGCCTGTGGGACGTAAACTATGGCTACACCTTC
>TRBV29-1|.|.|TRBJ2-7
CSVVRGTYEQYF
TGCAGCGTTGTTCGGGGTACCTACGAGCAGTACTTC
>TRBV11-2|TRBD1|few|TRBJ2-7
CASSPTGPPYEQYF
TGTGCCAGCAGCCCGACAGGGCCACCCTACGAGCAGTACTTC
>TRBV6-1|.|few|TRBJ2-5
CASSDDRQETQYF
TGTGCCAGCAGTGATGACAGGCAGGAGACCCAGTACTTC
>TRBV13|TRBD1|.|TRBJ1-3
CASSFWTGGSGNTIYF
TGTGCCAGCAGCTTCTGGACAGGTGGCTCTGGAAACACCATATATTTT
>TRBV7-9|.|many|TRBJ2-3
CASSHTDTQYF
TGTGCCAGCAGCCACACAGATACGCAGTATTTT
>TRBV20-1|.|.|TRBJ1-6
CSAVRIGPLHF
TGCAGTGCCGTGCGGATAGGACCCCTCCACTTT
>TRBV18|.|.|TRBJ1-2
CASSELRDGSYTF
TGTGCCAGCTCAGAACTCCGGGACGGCAGCTACACCTTC
>TRBV18|TRBD1|.|TRBJ2-5
CASSTGTGGRETQYF
TGTGCCAGCTCAACTGGGACAGGGGGCCGAGAGACCCAGTACTTC
>TRBV5-1|.|.|TRBJ1-4
CASSFTGTNEKLFF
TGCGCCAGCAGCTTTACAGGGACTAATGAAAAACTGTTTTTT
>TRBV7-2|TRBD1|.|TRBJ2-1
CASSENRDSYNEQFF
TGTGCCAGCAGCGAGAACCGGGACAGTTACAATGAGCAGTTCTTC
>TRBV28|.|.|TRBJ2-4
CASSFRTPIAKNIQYF
TGTGCCAGCAGTTTCAGAACACCAATAGCCAAAAACATTCAGTACTTC
>TRBV9|.|.|TRBJ2-3
CASSVDYGTTDTQYF
TGTGCCAGCAGCGTCGATTACGGGACTACAGATACGCAGTATTTT
>TRBV10-3|TRBD2|few|TRBJ2-7
CAISSSGSSYEQYF
TGTGCCATCAGTTCTAGCGGTAGCTCCTACGAGCAGTACTTC
>TRBV25-1|TRBD1|few|TRBJ2-7
CASSSLGQGRSYEQYF
TGTGCCAGCAGTTCCTTGGGACAGGGAAGATCTTACGAGCAGTACTTC
>TRBV7-6|TRBD2|few|TRBJ2-1
CASSSPGLYNEQFF
TGTGCCAGCAGCTCGCCGGGACTATACAATGAGCAGTTCTTC
>TRBV30|.|.|TRBJ1-5
CAWSARGNQPQHF
TGTGCCTGGAGTGCGCGGGGAAATCAGCCCCAGCATTTT
>TRBV2|TRBD2|.|TRBJ2-5
CASSEGLAGPETQYF
TGTGCCAGCAGCGAAGGACTAGCGGGACCGGAGACCCAGTACTTC
>TRBV29-1|.|few|TRBJ1-3
CSVEAQQRNTIYF
TGCAGCGTTGAAGCACAGCAAAGAAACACCATATATTTT
>TRBV6-5|.|few|TRBJ1-1
CASSSPTGNPTEAFF
TGTGCCAGCAGTTCCCCGACAGGCAATCCCACTGAAGCTTTCTTT
>TRBV10-3|.|.|TRBJ2-7
CAISDNLGNSYEQYF
TGTGCCATCAGTGACAACCTAGGGAATTCCTACGAGCAGTACTTC